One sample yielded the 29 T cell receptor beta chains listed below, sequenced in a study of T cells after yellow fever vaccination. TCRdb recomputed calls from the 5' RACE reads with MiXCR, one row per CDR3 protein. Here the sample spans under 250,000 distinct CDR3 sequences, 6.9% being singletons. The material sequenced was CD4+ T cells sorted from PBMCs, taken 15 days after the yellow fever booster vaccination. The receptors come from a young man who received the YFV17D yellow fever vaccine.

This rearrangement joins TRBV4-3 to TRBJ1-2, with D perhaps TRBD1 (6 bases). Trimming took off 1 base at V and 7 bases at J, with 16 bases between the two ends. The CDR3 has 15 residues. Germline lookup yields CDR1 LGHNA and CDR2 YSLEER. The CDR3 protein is CASSQGDRSYSGYTF. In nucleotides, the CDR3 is TGCGCCAGCAGCCAAGGCGACAGGTCGTATAGTGGCTACACCTTC.

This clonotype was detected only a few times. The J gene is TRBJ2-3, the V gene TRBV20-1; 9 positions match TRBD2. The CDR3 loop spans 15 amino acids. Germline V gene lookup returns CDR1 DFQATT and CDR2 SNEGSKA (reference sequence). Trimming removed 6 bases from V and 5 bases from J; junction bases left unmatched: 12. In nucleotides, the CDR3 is TGCAGTGCCCCGGGGGGCGGGAGGGCCGAAGATACGCAGTATTTT. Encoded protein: CSAPGGGRAEDTQYF.

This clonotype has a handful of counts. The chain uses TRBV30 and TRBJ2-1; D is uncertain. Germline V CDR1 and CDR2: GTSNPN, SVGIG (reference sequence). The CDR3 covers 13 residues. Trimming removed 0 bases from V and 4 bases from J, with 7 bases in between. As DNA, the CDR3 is TGTGCCTGGAGTGTCGATTATTACAATGAGCAGTTCTTC. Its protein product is CAWSVDYYNEQFF.

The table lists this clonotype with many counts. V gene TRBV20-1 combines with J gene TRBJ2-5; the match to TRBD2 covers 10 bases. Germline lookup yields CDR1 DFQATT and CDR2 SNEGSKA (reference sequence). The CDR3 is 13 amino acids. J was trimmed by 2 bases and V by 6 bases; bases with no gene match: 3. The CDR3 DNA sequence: TGCAGTGCCATGACTAGCGGGCAAGAGACCCAGTACTTC. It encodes CSAMTSGQETQYF.

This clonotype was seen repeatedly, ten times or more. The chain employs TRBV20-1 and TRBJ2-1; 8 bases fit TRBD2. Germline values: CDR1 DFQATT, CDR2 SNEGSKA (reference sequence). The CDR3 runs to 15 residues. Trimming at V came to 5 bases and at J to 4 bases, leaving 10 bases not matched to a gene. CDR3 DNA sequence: TGCAGTGCTCTCCCCGGTACTAGCGGATACAATGAGCAGTTCTTC. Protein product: CSALPGTSGYNEQFF.

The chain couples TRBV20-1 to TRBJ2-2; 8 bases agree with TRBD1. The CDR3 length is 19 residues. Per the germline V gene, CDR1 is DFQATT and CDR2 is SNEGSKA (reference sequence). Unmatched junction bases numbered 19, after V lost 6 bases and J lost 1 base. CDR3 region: CSARRGADRVSRNTGELFF. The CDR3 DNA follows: TGCAGTGCGAGGAGGGGGGCGGACAGGGTTTCTCGGAACACCGGGGAGCTGTTTTTT.

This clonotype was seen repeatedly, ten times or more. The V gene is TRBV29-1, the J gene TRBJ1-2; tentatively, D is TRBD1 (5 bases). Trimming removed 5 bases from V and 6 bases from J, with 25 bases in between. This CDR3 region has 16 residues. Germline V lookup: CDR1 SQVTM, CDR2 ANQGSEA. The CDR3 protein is CSVLKRTGTVSDGYTF. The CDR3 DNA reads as TGCAGCGTTCTTAAAAGGACCGGGACGGTCTCCGATGGCTACACCTTC.

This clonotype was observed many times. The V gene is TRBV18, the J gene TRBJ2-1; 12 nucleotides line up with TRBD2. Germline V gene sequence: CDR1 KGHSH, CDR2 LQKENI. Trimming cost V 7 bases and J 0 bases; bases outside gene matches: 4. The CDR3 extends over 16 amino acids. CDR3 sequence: CASFPTSGSSYNEQFF. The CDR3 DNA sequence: TGTGCCAGCTTCCCGACTAGCGGGAGCTCCTACAATGAGCAGTTCTTC. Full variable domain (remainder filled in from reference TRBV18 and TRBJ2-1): NAGVMQNPRHLVRRRGQEARLRCSPMKGHSHVYWYRQLPEEGLKFMVYLQKENIIDESGMPKERFSAEFPKEGPSILRIQQVVRGDSAAYFCASFPTSGSSYNEQFFGPGTRLTVL.

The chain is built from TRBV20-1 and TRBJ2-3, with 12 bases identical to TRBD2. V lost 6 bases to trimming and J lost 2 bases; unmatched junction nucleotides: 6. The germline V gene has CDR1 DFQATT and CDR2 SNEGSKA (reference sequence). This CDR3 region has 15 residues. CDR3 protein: CSALGTSGLTDTQYF. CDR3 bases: TGCAGTGCGCTCGGGACTAGCGGGCTCACAGATACGCAGTATTTT.

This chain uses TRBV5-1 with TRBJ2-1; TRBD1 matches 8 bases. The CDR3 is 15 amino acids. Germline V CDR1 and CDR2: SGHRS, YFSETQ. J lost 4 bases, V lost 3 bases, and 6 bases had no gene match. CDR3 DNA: TGCGCCAGCAGCTACGACAGGGGCGGGTACAATGAGCAGTTCTTC. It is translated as CASSYDRGGYNEQFF.

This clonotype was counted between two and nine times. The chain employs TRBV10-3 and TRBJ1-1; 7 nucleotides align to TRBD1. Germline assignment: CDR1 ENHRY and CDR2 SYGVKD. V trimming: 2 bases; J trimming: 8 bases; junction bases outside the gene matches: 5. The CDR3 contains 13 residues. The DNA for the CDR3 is TGTGCCATCAGTGAGGACAGGGAGGCCGAAGCTTTCTTT. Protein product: CAISEDREAEAFF.

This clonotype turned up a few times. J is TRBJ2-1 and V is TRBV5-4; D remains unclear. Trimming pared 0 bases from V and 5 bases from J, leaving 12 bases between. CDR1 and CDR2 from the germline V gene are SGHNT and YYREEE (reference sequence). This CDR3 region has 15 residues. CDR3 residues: CASSLDSLLNNEQFF. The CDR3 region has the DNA TGTGCCAGCAGCTTGGATTCTCTTTTAAACAATGAGCAGTTCTTC.

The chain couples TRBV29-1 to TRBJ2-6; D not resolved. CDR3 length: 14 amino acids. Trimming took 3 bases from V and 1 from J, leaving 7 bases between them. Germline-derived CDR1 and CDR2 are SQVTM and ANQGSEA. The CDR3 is CSVESGSGANVLTF. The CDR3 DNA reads TGCAGCGTTGAGTCTGGATCTGGGGCCAACGTCCTGACTTTC.

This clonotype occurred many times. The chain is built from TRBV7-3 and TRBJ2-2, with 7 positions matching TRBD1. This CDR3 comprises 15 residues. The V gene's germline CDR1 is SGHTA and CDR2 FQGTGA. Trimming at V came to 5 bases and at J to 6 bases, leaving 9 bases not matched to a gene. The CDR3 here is CASSPRTGGAGELFF. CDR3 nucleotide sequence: TGTGCCAGCAGCCCCCGGACAGGAGGCGCCGGGGAGCTGTTTTTT.

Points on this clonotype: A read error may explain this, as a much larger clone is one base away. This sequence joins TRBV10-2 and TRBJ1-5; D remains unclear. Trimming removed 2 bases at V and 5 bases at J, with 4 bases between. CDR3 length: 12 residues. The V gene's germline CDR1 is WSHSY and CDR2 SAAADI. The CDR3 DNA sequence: TGCGCCAGCAGTGAGGGGCATCAGCCCCAGCATTTT. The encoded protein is CASSEGHQPQHF.

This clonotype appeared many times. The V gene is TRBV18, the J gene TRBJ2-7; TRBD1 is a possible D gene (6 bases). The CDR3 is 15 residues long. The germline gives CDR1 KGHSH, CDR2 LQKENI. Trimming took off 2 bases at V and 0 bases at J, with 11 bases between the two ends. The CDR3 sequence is CASSPVDRSSYEQYF. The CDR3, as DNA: TGTGCCAGCTCACCAGTCGACAGGAGCTCCTACGAGCAGTACTTC.

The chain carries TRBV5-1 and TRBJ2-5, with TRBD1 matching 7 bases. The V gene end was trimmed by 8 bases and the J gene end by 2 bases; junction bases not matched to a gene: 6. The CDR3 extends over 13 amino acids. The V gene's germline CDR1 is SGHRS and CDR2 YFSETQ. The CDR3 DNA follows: TGCGCCAGTGAGACAGGGCCACAAGAGACCCAGTACTTC. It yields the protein CASETGPQETQYF. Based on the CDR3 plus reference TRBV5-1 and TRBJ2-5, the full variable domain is KAGVTQTPRYLIKTRGQQVTLSCSPISGHRSVSWYQQTPGQGLQFLFEYFSETQRNKGNFPGRFSGRQFSNSRSEMNVSTLELGDSALYLCASETGPQETQYFGPGTRLLVL.

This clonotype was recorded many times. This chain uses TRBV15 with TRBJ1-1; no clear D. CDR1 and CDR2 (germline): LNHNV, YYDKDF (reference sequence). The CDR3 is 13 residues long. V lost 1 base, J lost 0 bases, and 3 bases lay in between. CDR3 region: CATSRAVNTEAFF. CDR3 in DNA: TGTGCCACCAGCAGAGCTGTGAACACTGAAGCTTTCTTT.

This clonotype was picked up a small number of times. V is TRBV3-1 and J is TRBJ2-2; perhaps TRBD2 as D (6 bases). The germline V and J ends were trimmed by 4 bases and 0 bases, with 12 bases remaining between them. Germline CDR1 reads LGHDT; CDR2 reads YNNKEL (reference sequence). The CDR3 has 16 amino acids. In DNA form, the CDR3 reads TGTGCCAGCAGCCCGCGCGGACTAACGAACACCGGGGAGCTGTTTTTT. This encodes CASSPRGLTNTGELFF. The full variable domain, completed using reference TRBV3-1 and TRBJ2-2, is DTAVSQTPKYLVTQMGNDKSIKCEQNLGHDTMYWYKQDSKKFLKIMFSYNNKELIINETVPNRFSPKSPDKAHLNLHINSLELGDSAVYFCASSPRGLTNTGELFFGEGSRLTVL.

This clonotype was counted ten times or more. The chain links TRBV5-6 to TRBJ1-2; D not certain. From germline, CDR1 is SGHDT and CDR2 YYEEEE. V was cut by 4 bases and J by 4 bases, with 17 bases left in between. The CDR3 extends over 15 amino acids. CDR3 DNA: TGTGCCAGCAGCCCCTTGCAGGATCCACTCTATGGCTACACCTTC. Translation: CASSPLQDPLYGYTF.

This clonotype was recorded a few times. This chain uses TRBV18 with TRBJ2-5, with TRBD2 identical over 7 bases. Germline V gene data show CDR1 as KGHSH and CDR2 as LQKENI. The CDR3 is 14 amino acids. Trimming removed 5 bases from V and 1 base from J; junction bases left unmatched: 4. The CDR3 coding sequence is TGTGCCAGCTCAATCGAGCGGGGCCAAGAGACCCAGTACTTC. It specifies CASSIERGQETQYF.

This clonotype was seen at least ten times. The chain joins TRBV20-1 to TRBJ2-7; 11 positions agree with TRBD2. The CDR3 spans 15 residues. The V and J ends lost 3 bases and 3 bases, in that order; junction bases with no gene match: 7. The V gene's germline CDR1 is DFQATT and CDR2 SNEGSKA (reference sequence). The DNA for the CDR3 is TGCAGTGCTAGTGGTCCTAGCGGGGGGAACTACGAGCAGTACTTC. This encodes CSASGPSGGNYEQYF.

The CDR3 DNA reads TGTGCCAGCGGGACTTACAATGAGCAGTTCTTC. Its protein product is CASGTYNEQFF. The chain has TRBV12-3 or TRBV12-4 and TRBJ2-1; possibly TRBD2 for D (6 bases). V was cut by 8 bases and J by 4 bases, with 6 bases left in between. This CDR3 spans 11 amino acids.

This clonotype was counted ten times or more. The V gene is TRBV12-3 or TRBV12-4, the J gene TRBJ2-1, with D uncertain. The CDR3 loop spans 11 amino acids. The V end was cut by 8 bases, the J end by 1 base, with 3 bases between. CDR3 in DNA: TGTGCCAGCGAGTCCTACAATGAGCAGTTCTTC. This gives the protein CASESYNEQFF.

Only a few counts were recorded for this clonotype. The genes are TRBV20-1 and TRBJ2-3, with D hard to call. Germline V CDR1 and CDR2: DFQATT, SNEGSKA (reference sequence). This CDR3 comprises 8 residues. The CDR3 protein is CSTDTQYF. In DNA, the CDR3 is TGCAGCACAGATACGCAGTATTTT.

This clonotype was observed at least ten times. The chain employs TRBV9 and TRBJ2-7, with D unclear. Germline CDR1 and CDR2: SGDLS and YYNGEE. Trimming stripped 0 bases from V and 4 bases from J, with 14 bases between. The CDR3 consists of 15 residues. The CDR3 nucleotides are TGTGCCAGCAGCGTAGCAGACGGGCGATTATACGAGCAGTACTTC. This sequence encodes CASSVADGRLYEQYF.

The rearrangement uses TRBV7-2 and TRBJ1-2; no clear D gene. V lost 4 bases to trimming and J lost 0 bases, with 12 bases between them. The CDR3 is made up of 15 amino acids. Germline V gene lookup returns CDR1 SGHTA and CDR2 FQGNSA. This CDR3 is CASSSRTFTNYGYTF. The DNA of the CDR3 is TGTGCCAGCAGCTCCCGGACCTTTACTAACTATGGCTACACCTTC.

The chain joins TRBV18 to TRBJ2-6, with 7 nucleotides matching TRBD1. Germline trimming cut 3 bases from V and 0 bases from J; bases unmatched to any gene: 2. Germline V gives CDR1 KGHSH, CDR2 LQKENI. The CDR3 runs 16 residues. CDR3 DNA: TGTGCCAGCTCACCGGGACAGCTCTCTGGGGCCAACGTCCTGACTTTC. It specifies CASSPGQLSGANVLTF.

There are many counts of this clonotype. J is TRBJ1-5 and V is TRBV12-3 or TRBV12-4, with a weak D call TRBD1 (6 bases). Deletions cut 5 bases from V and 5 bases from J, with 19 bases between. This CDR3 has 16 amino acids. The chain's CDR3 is CASSPTGGGLYQPQHF. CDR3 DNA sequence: TGTGCCAGCAGTCCGACAGGCGGCGGGCTATATCAGCCCCAGCATTTT.